The 10 T cell receptor beta chains in this list originate from one sample, sequenced in a study of blood T cell repertoires in COVID-19. The data were produced by immunoSEQ multiplex PCR, yet TCRdb's version contains in-frame clones alone and is incomplete. The table lists about 240,000 clones, roughly 87% of them singletons. The material sequenced was PBMCs or T cells enriched from blood (not recorded which). These receptors all come from a woman in her twenties or thirties with acute COVID-19.

With respect to this clone: The same CDR3 can be traced to other DNA sequences in this sample. The V call is TRBV11-2, the J call TRBJ1-1, with TRBD1 identical over 9 bases. J lost 8 bases, V lost 4 bases, and 5 bases had no gene match. The CDR3 loop spans 13 amino acids. From germline, CDR1 is SGHAT and CDR2 FQNNGV. The CDR3 nucleotides read TGTGCCAGCAGCTCGGGGACAGGGACCGAAGCTTTCTTT. Amino acids: CASSSGTGTEAFF.

V usage is TRBV9 and J usage is TRBJ2-7; D uncertain. The germline gives CDR1 SGDLS, CDR2 YYNGEE. The CDR3 consists of 14 residues. Trimming removed 0 bases at V and 3 bases at J, with 10 bases between. The CDR3 DNA is TGTGCCAGCAGCGTAGGAGACATCGGCTACGAGCAGTACTTC. Translated: CASSVGDIGYEQYF.

This chain uses TRBV27 with TRBJ1-2; TRBD1 is a possible D gene (6 bases). Per germline, CDR1 MNHEY and CDR2 SMNVEV (reference sequence). Between the trimmed V and J ends, which lost 5 bases and 5 bases, there was a span of 18 bases. The CDR3 extends over 15 amino acids. The CDR3 is CASSPTPDSRYGYTF. DNA for the CDR3: TGTGCCAGCAGTCCCACCCCGGACAGTCGTTATGGCTACACCTTC.

The chain couples TRBV11-2 to TRBJ2-3, with 15 bases fitting TRBD2. V was clipped by 5 bases and J by 6 bases; unmatched bases: 9. The germline CDR1 and CDR2 sequences are SGHAT and FQNNGV. The CDR3 is made up of 17 amino acids. DNA for the CDR3: TGTGCCAGCAGCCCATGGGGGACTAGCGGGGGGCAGGATACGCAGTATTTT. It translates to CASSPWGTSGGQDTQYF.

A remark on this clone: A read error may produce the germline difference seen at one junction end. Other nucleotide sequences in the sample specify the same CDR3. The J gene is TRBJ1-1, the V gene TRBV7-9; 7 bases fit TRBD1. Germline CDR1 is SEHNR and CDR2 is FQNEAQ (reference sequence). This CDR3 spans 13 amino acids. The CDR3 DNA is TGCGCCAGCAGCCGACAGGGCCAAGGGGGAGCTTTCTTT. This sequence encodes CASSRQGQGGAFF.

V gene TRBV6-1 combines with J gene TRBJ1-5; D might be TRBD1 (6 bases). Trimming removed 4 bases at V and 0 bases at J, with 16 bases between. Per the germline V gene, CDR1 is MNHNS and CDR2 is SASEGT. The CDR3 contains 17 residues. CDR3 loop: CASSGSTGTYSNQPQHF. The DNA of the CDR3 is TGTGCCAGCAGTGGCTCGACAGGTACCTATAGCAATCAGCCCCAGCATTTT.

This sequence joins TRBV18 and TRBJ2-4; 7 bases are shared with TRBD1. The CDR3 sequence is 14 residues long. Germline CDR1 reads KGHSH; CDR2 reads LQKENI. Trimming removed 0 bases from V and 6 bases from J; junction bases left unmatched: 2. The DNA of the CDR3 is TGTGCCAGCTCACCACCGGGACAGAGAAACATTCAGTACTTC. Encoded protein: CASSPPGQRNIQYF.

Points on this clone: The sample has other DNA sequences that encode this CDR3 too. This chain connects TRBV7-9 to TRBJ2-3; D remains ambiguous. The V gene's germline CDR1 is SEHNR and CDR2 FQNEAQ (reference sequence). With 3 bases removed from V and 3 bases from J, the gap between germline ends came to 4 bases. This CDR3 is 12 amino acids long. The CDR3 loop is CASSLYTDTQYF. CDR3 DNA: TGTGCCAGCAGCTTGTATACAGATACGCAGTATTTT.

The J gene is TRBJ1-2, the V gene TRBV9; 7 nucleotides agree with TRBD1. J was trimmed by 0 bases and V by 0 bases; bases with no gene match: 14. The CDR3 runs 19 residues. Germline V gene data show CDR1 as SGDLS and CDR2 as YYNGEE. The CDR3 DNA reads TGTGCCAGCAGCGTAGACGCCCTGATACCGGGACAGCCTAACTATGGCTACACCTTC. Residues: CASSVDALIPGQPNYGYTF.

This clone was observed a single time. The rearrangement joins TRBV30 to TRBJ1-4; D may be TRBD1 (6 bases). Between the trimmed V and J ends, which lost 3 bases and 6 bases, there was a span of 14 bases. The CDR3 has 14 residues. The germline V gene encodes CDR1 GTSNPN and CDR2 SVGIG (reference sequence). The CDR3, as DNA: TGTGCCTGGAGCCACAGGGACCTCTATGAAAAACTGTTTTTT. Translation: CAWSHRDLYEKLFF.